This passage covers 12 T cell receptor beta chains from one sample sequenced in a study of OX40 agonist ivuxolimab in advanced cancers. Measured with immunoSEQ multiplex PCR; TCRdb has only the in-frame clones, and not every one. The top ten clones hold 5.8% of a sample with roughly 100,000 clones, approximately 84% of them seen once. This specimen was CD4+ or CD8+ T cells sorted from blood, taken in a trial of the OX40 agonist ivuxolimab. The receptor set was obtained from an adult with an advanced solid tumor such as melanoma, head and neck, liver or kidney cancer.

The chain combines TRBV27 with TRBJ1-1; D gene ambiguous. This CDR3 region has 13 residues. Germline assignment: CDR1 MNHEY and CDR2 SMNVEV (reference sequence). The ends were cut back, 0 bases at V and 5 bases at J, with 7 bases in the middle. The CDR3 DNA is TGTGCCAGCAGTTTATCGAGTTTTACTGAAGCTTTCTTT. It translates to CASSLSSFTEAFF.

V is TRBV12-2 and J is TRBJ1-2; the D call of TRBD1 is as the table states it, not checked on the DNA. TRBV12-2 is reported as a pseudogene. This CDR3 has 15 amino acids. CDR3 nucleotide sequence: TGTGCAAGTCGCCCCTTCCGGGACAGGGGCTATGGCTACACCTTC. This gives the protein CASRPFRDRGYGYTF.

CDR3 residues: CASSIQGDTQYF. In DNA form, the CDR3 reads TGTGCCAGCAGCATACAAGGGGATACGCAGTATTTT. The chain is built from TRBV25-1 and TRBJ2-3; no clear D. The V end lost 6 bases, the J end lost 6 bases, and 10 bases lay between the germline ends. This CDR3 comprises 12 residues. Germline V gene data show CDR1 as MGHDK and CDR2 as SYGVNS.

The chain combines TRBV11-2 with TRBJ1-1; D is undetermined. V was trimmed by 5 bases and J by 1 base, leaving 17 bases between them. Germline CDR1 SGHAT, CDR2 FQNNGV. There are 16 residues in the CDR3. The chain's CDR3 is CASSPLRGRENTEAFF. The CDR3 DNA is TGTGCCAGCAGCCCCCTTCGTGGTCGGGAGAACACTGAAGCTTTCTTT.

The chain couples TRBV7-9 to TRBJ2-5, with D tentatively TRBD2 (6 bases). The CDR3 length is 15 residues. Trimming left V 4 bases short and J 0 bases short, with 12 bases between. In germline, CDR1 is SEHNR, CDR2 FQNEAQ (reference sequence). The DNA for the CDR3 is TGTGCCAGCAGCTCAACTTCTAGCGACCAAGAGACCCAGTACTTC. Its protein is CASSSTSSDQETQYF.

This chain joins TRBV11-2 and TRBJ2-5, with 8 bases aligning to TRBD2. The CDR3 has 14 residues. The junction had 3 bases not matched to a gene; V was cut back by 1 base and J by 5 bases. CDR1 is SGHAT and CDR2 is FQNNGV in the germline V gene. For the CDR3, the DNA is TGTGCCAGCAGCTTAGCGGGAGGGTTGGAGACCCAGTACTTC. Protein sequence: CASSLAGGLETQYF.

The chain is built from TRBV9 and TRBJ1-1, with 10 bases identical to TRBD1. The junction had 5 bases not matched to a gene; V was cut back by 6 bases and J by 3 bases. In germline, CDR1 is SGDLS, CDR2 YYNGEE. The CDR3 length is 14 residues. The CDR3 bases are TGTGCCAGCACCCCGGGACAGGGGTACACTGAAGCTTTCTTT. Translating gives CASTPGQGYTEAFF.

This chain links TRBV7-6 with TRBJ2-7, with 9 bases matching TRBD1. CDR1 is SGHVS and CDR2 is FNYEAQ in the germline V gene. CDR3 length: 18 residues. V was clipped by 5 bases and J by 5 bases; unmatched bases: 19. The DNA of the CDR3 is TGTGCCAGCAGCCCCCTCGGTCGTAGGGGACAGGGTCACGACGAGCAGTACTTC. This gives the protein CASSPLGRRGQGHDEQYF. Full variable domain (rest looked up from reference TRBV7-6 and TRBJ2-7): GAGVSQSPRYKVTKRGQDVALRCDPISGHVSLYWYRQALGQGPEFLTYFNYEAQQDKSGLPNDRFSAERPEGSISTLTIQRTEQRDSAMYRCASSPLGRRGQGHDEQYFGPGTRLTVT.

This clone was seen a single time. The chain employs TRBV5-8 and TRBJ2-1, with D perhaps TRBD2 (5 bases). The V end lost 0 bases, the J end lost 6 bases, and 10 bases lay between the germline ends. CDR3 size: 14 residues. From germline, CDR1 is SGHTS and CDR2 YDEGEE. The CDR3 sequence is CASSLAGLPNEQFF. The CDR3 DNA is TGTGCCAGCAGCTTGGCCGGACTCCCCAATGAGCAGTTCTTC.

The gene calls are TRBV19 and TRBJ2-2, with no clear D. The V end was cut by 3 bases, the J end by 6 bases, with 17 bases between. CDR3 length: 16 amino acids. Germline CDR1 and CDR2: LNHDA and SQIVND (reference sequence). The CDR3 DNA reads as TGTGCCAGTAGTATGGTCCTAGGGTTGAGCTCCGGGGAGCTGTTTTTT. Protein sequence: CASSMVLGLSSGELFF.

The chain has TRBV27 and TRBJ2-1, with 7 bases lining up with TRBD1. Germline V gene lookup returns CDR1 MNHEY and CDR2 SMNVEV (reference sequence). After removal of 0 bases from V and 4 bases from J, the junction contained 3 bases not matched to a gene. This CDR3 is 15 amino acids long. The CDR3 bases are TGTGCCAGCAGTTTATCGACAGGGAGTTACAATGAGCAGTTCTTC. As protein: CASSLSTGSYNEQFF.

The chain joins TRBV15 to TRBJ2-3; D possibly matches TRBD1 or TRBD2 (5 bases each). The CDR3 extends over 14 amino acids. The V gene's germline CDR1 is LNHNV and CDR2 YYDKDF (reference sequence). Deletions cut 2 bases from V and 4 bases from J, with 10 bases between. The chain's CDR3 is CATSRTQGPDTQYF. The CDR3 DNA reads as TGTGCCACCAGCAGAACCCAGGGACCAGATACGCAGTATTTT.